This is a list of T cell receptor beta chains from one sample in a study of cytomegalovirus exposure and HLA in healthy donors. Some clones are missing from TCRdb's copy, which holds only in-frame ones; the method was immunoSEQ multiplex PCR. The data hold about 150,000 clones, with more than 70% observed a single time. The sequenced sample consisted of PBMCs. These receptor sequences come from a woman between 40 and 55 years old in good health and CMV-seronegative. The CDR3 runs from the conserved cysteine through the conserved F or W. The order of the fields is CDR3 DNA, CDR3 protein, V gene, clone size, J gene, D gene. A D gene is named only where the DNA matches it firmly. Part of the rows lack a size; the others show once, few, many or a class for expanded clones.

cdr3_nt: TGTGCCAGCAGCCCAGGAAGGGGGACAGCGAACACTGAAGCTTTCTTT; cdr3_aa: CASSPGRGTANTEAFF; v_call: TRBV7-9; clone_size: few; j_call: TRBJ1-1; d_call: TRBD1
cdr3_nt: TGTGCCAGCAGCCCGCCTAGCGCCAGCTCCTACAATGAGCAGTTCTTC; cdr3_aa: CASSPPSASSYNEQFF; v_call: TRBV11-3; clone_size: NA; j_call: TRBJ2-1; d_call: NA
cdr3_nt: TGTGCCAGCAGCGTCAAAGGGAACGGGGGGATTGAGTACCAAGAGACCCAGTACTTC; cdr3_aa: CASSVKGNGGIEYQETQYF; v_call: TRBV21-1; clone_size: NA; j_call: TRBJ2-5; d_call: NA
cdr3_nt: TGTGCCAGCAGTGAGTCAGCGGGGAGGAGCACAGATACGCAGTATTTT; cdr3_aa: CASSESAGRSTDTQYF; v_call: TRBV2; clone_size: NA; j_call: TRBJ2-3; d_call: TRBD2
cdr3_nt: TGCGCCAGCAGCTTGGGTGGGGGGAGCACAGATACGCAGTATTTT; cdr3_aa: CASSLGGGSTDTQYF; v_call: TRBV5-1; clone_size: once; j_call: TRBJ2-3; d_call: NA
cdr3_nt: TGTGCCAGCACCGACAGGGGCCGCAATTCACCCCTCCACTTT; cdr3_aa: CASTDRGRNSPLHF; v_call: TRBV9; clone_size: NA; j_call: TRBJ1-6; d_call: TRBD1
cdr3_nt: TGCGCCAGCAGCTTGGACAGGGGGGATGAAAAACTGTTTTTT; cdr3_aa: CASSLDRGDEKLFF; v_call: TRBV5-1; clone_size: NA; j_call: TRBJ1-4; d_call: TRBD1
cdr3_nt: TGCGCCAGCAGCCAAGGGACTAGCGGGGGGGCCCACGAGCAGTACTTC; cdr3_aa: CASSQGTSGGAHEQYF; v_call: TRBV4-1; clone_size: NA; j_call: TRBJ2-7; d_call: TRBD2
cdr3_nt: TGTGCCAGCAGTCCGGGACAGGCCTCCCAGCCCCAGCATTTT; cdr3_aa: CASSPGQASQPQHF; v_call: TRBV28; clone_size: NA; j_call: TRBJ1-5; d_call: TRBD1
cdr3_nt: TGTGCCAGTAGTATAGGGGGCAGCTCTGGGGCCAACGTCCTGACTTTC; cdr3_aa: CASSIGGSSGANVLTF; v_call: TRBV19; clone_size: once; j_call: TRBJ2-6; d_call: NA
cdr3_nt: TGTGCCAGCAGTGGCCCCCCGCAGGTTGGGCAGTTCTTC; cdr3_aa: CASSGPPQVGQFF; v_call: TRBV28; clone_size: NA; j_call: TRBJ2-1; d_call: NA
cdr3_nt: TGTGCCAGCTCGCCCGGGACTAGTGTAATCTACGAGCAGTACTTC; cdr3_aa: CASSPGTSVIYEQYF; v_call: TRBV18; clone_size: NA; j_call: TRBJ2-7; d_call: TRBD2
cdr3_nt: TGTGCCAGCAGGGGTGGTCGGGATACGCACACCGGGGAGCTGTTTTTT; cdr3_aa: CASRGGRDTHTGELFF; v_call: TRBV13; clone_size: NA; j_call: TRBJ2-2; d_call: NA
cdr3_nt: TGCGCCAGCAGCTTGTTCAAAAGCGGCACTGAAGCTTTCTTT; cdr3_aa: CASSLFKSGTEAFF; v_call: TRBV5-1; clone_size: few; j_call: TRBJ1-1; d_call: NA
cdr3_nt: TGTGCCAGTAGTCCGAGAATGGGGGACAGGTCCTACGAGCAGTACTTC; cdr3_aa: CASSPRMGDRSYEQYF; v_call: TRBV19; clone_size: NA; j_call: TRBJ2-7; d_call: TRBD1
cdr3_nt: TGTGCCAGTGCACGAACAGAAAACTATGGCTACACCTTC; cdr3_aa: CASARTENYGYTF; v_call: TRBV19; clone_size: NA; j_call: TRBJ1-2; d_call: NA
cdr3_nt: TGTGCCAGCAGCTCGGGACTCGGATCCTGGGCCTACAATGAGCAGTTCTTC; cdr3_aa: CASSSGLGSWAYNEQFF; v_call: TRBV5-5; clone_size: NA; j_call: TRBJ2-1; d_call: NA